Sequencing of this T cell receptor (beta chain) was carried out in a study of blood T cell repertoires in COVID-19. Trimming shortened V by 4 bases and J by 6 bases, and 13 bases separated the two germline ends. The CDR3 contains 13 residues. In germline, CDR1 is LGHNA, CDR2 YSLEER. There are a few counts of this clone. Clones were read by immunoSEQ multiplex PCR, and TCRdb kept only the in-frame ones, dropping some. This table holds 100,000 or so clones, roughly 85% found once. This TCR was recovered from a woman in her 70s with active or convalescent COVID-19. The V call is TRBV4-3, the J call TRBJ2-7, with D perhaps matching TRBD2 (5 bases). The sequenced sample was peripheral blood. CDR3 DNA: TGCGCCAGCAGCCCACAAAGAGAGGGCGAGCAGTACTTC. Translation: CASSPQREGEQYF.